These 18 T cell receptor beta chains originate from one sample sequenced in a study of blood T cell repertoires in COVID-19. Only in-frame clones appear in the TCRdb table, and some are missing; sequencing was by immunoSEQ multiplex PCR. The sample holds 45,000 to 55,000 clones; around 73% are singletons and the top ten take under 6.5%. Sequencing was performed on PBMCs or T cells enriched from blood (not recorded which). Every receptor here comes from a woman in her forties or fifties with acute COVID-19.

The chain has TRBV28 and TRBJ1-1, with D possibly TRBD1 on 5 matching bases. Trimming left V 7 bases short and J 1 base short, with 16 bases between. The CDR3 runs to 15 residues. Looked up from germline, CDR1 is MDHEN and CDR2 is SYDVKM. Written as DNA, the CDR3 is TGTGCCAGCACCAAAGGGGCAGGTGGGAACACTGAAGCTTTCTTT. Amino acids: CASTKGAGGNTEAFF.

V usage is TRBV5-1 and J usage is TRBJ2-2; 7 positions match TRBD1. With V trimmed by 3 bases and J by 8 bases, 7 bases remained unmatched. Germline CDR1 reads SGHRS; CDR2 reads YFSETQ. The CDR3 has 14 amino acids. CDR3 amino acids: CASSSGTVTGELFF. CDR3 bases: TGCGCCAGCAGCTCCGGGACAGTGACTGGGGAGCTGTTTTTT.

The gene calls are TRBV19 and TRBJ1-1, with 7 bases matching TRBD1. In germline, CDR1 is LNHDA, CDR2 SQIVND (reference sequence). CDR3 length: 14 residues. V was pared by 3 bases and J by 4 bases, with 5 bases of the junction left unmatched. In nucleotides, the CDR3 is TGTGCCAGTAGTATTATGACAGGGTCCACTGAAGCTTTCTTT. It yields the protein CASSIMTGSTEAFF.

The chain couples TRBV4-1 to TRBJ2-1; D possibly corresponds to TRBD1 (5 bases). In germline, CDR1 is MGHRA, CDR2 YSYEKL. The V end was cut by 2 bases, the J end by 10 bases, with 15 bases between. The CDR3 consists of 14 residues. The CDR3 nucleotides read TGCGCCAGCAGCCAACCGGCCGAACAGGAAGAGCAGTTCTTC. This gives the protein CASSQPAEQEEQFF.

The V call is TRBV7-6, the J call TRBJ1-1; 7 positions match TRBD1. J was trimmed by 3 bases and V by 1 base; bases with no gene match: 5. The CDR3 has 15 residues. Looked up from germline, CDR1 is SGHVS and CDR2 is FNYEAQ. The CDR3: CASSLGSGTDTEAFF. Written as DNA, the CDR3 is TGTGCCAGCAGCTTAGGGTCCGGGACAGACACTGAAGCTTTCTTT.

The sample holds one count of this clone. V gene TRBV30 combines with J gene TRBJ1-2; no reliable D call. This CDR3 spans 12 amino acids. In germline, CDR1 is GTSNPN, CDR2 SVGIG (reference sequence). The germline V and J ends were trimmed by 1 base and 4 bases, with 7 bases remaining between them. For the CDR3, the DNA is TGTGCCTGGAGTGGTAGCCCCTATGGCTACACCTTC. It is translated as CAWSGSPYGYTF.

The V call is TRBV15, the J call TRBJ1-5; 7 bases are a match to TRBD1. Losses at the gene ends were 4 bases for V and 1 base for J; bases not matched to a gene: 4. In germline, CDR1 is LNHNV, CDR2 YYDKDF (reference sequence). This CDR3 is 15 amino acids long. Written as DNA, the CDR3 is TGTGCCACCAGCAAAGGGACAGCCAGCAATCAGCCCCAGCATTTT. It is translated as CATSKGTASNQPQHF. Together with reference TRBV15 and TRBJ1-5, the CDR3 gives the full variable domain: DAMVIQNPRYQVTQFGKPVTLSCSQTLNHNVMYWYQQKSSQAPKLLFHYYDKDFNNEADTPDNFQSRRPNTSFCFLDIRSPGLGDTAMYLCATSKGTASNQPQHFGDGTRLSIL.

This chain connects TRBV5-1 to TRBJ2-3, with 15 bases identical to TRBD2. This CDR3 contains 19 residues. Germline CDR1 is SGHRS and CDR2 is YFSETQ. V lost 4 bases, J lost 1 base, and 10 bases stayed unmatched. The CDR3 reads CASSAGGLAGGRGTDTQYF. CDR3 sequence (DNA): TGCGCCAGCAGCGCGGGCGGACTAGCGGGGGGGCGAGGCACAGATACGCAGTATTTT. Filled out from reference TRBV5-1 and TRBJ2-3, the complete variable domain reads KAGVTQTPRYLIKTRGQQVTLSCSPISGHRSVSWYQQTPGQGLQFLFEYFSETQRNKGNFPGRFSGRQFSNSRSEMNVSTLELGDSALYLCASSAGGLAGGRGTDTQYFGPGTRLTVL.

The V gene is TRBV6-2 or TRBV6-3, the J gene TRBJ2-5, with D maybe TRBD2 (6 bases). V lost 5 bases and J 0 bases, leaving 10 bases between the germline ends. CDR3 length: 14 residues. Germline lookup yields CDR1 MNHEY and CDR2 SVGEGT. CDR3 amino acids: CASSNRGYQETQYF. CDR3 nucleotide sequence: TGTGCCAGCAGTAATCGGGGGTACCAAGAGACCCAGTACTTC.

The gene calls are TRBV3-1 (or the pseudogene TRBV3-2) and TRBJ2-5, with D perhaps matching TRBD2 (7 bases). V lost 1 base, J lost 9 bases, and 27 bases lay in between. Germline V gene lookup returns CDR1 LGHDT and CDR2 YNNKEL (reference sequence). This CDR3 region has 18 residues. DNA for the CDR3: TGTGCCAGCAGCCAAGGTGGGGGCGGGGGAAGCCTCAAGAGTCCCCAGTACTTC. It codes for CASSQGGGGGSLKSPQYF.

This clone was seen a few times. V usage is TRBV28 and J usage is TRBJ1-6; no definite D call. Germline V gene sequence: CDR1 MDHEN, CDR2 SYDVKM. The CDR3 is 15 residues long. V gave up 3 bases and J gave up 2 bases, with 8 bases separating them. The CDR3 protein is CASSFRGPYNSPLHF. DNA for the CDR3: TGTGCCAGCAGTTTCCGGGGTCCCTATAATTCACCCCTCCACTTT.

This clone has just a few counts. CDR3 DNA: TGTGCCAGCAGCTCCAGCCACAGGGAAAAACTGTTTTTT. Its protein product is CASSSSHREKLFF. The V call is TRBV11-2, the J call TRBJ1-4; weak D call: TRBD1 (5 bases). The CDR3 runs 13 residues. With 4 bases removed from V and 8 bases from J, the gap between germline ends came to 11 bases. Germline CDR1 is SGHAT and CDR2 is FQNNGV.

The chain employs TRBV6-5 and TRBJ1-3; the D is unclear. Trimming removed 7 bases at V and 4 bases at J, with 11 bases between. The CDR3 covers 13 residues. CDR1 MNHEY and CDR2 SVGAGI come from the germline V gene. In nucleotides, the CDR3 is TGTGCCAGCATTGTGAGCCCGGGAAACACCATATATTTT. This sequence encodes CASIVSPGNTIYF.

The rearrangement links TRBV7-3 to TRBJ1-1; D ambiguous. Between the trimmed V and J ends, which lost 2 bases and 0 bases, there was a span of 4 bases. Germline-derived CDR1 and CDR2 are SGHTA and FQGTGA. The CDR3 is 13 residues long. This CDR3 is CASSLSVNTEAFF. CDR3 bases: TGTGCCAGCAGCTTATCAGTGAACACTGAAGCTTTCTTT.

Details on this clone: The same CDR3 can be traced to other DNA sequences in this sample. The J gene is TRBJ2-7, the V gene TRBV11-2, with TRBD1 matching over 10 bases. V was pared by 4 bases and J by 4 bases, with 4 bases of the junction left unmatched. Looked up from germline, CDR1 is SGHAT and CDR2 is FQNNGV. The CDR3 is made up of 14 amino acids. This chain's CDR3 is CASSWGDRGYEQYF. The CDR3 region has the DNA TGTGCCAGCAGCTGGGGGGACAGGGGTTACGAGCAGTACTTC.

This rearrangement joins TRBV2 to TRBJ1-2; 8 bases line up with TRBD1. CDR3 size: 15 residues. With V trimmed by 1 base and J by 7 bases, 8 bases remained unmatched. Germline CDR1 reads SNHLY; CDR2 reads FYNNEI. CDR3 bases: TGTGCCAGCAGTGAAGACGGACAGGGATCTGGTGGCTACACCTTC. Translating gives CASSEDGQGSGGYTF. Supplemented by reference TRBV2 and TRBJ1-2, the full variable domain reads EPEVTQTPSHQVTQMGQEVILRCVPISNHLYFYWYRQILGQKVEFLVSFYNNEISEKSEIFDDQFSVERPDGSNFTLKIRSTKLEDSAMYFCASSEDGQGSGGYTFGSGTRLTVV.

The CDR3 bases are TGTGCCAGCACAGACAGGGAGCGTAACACCATATATTTT. Encoded protein: CASTDRERNTIYF. The chain links TRBV6-5 to TRBJ1-3, with 7 positions matching TRBD1. From germline, CDR1 is MNHEY and CDR2 SVGAGI. The CDR3 extends over 13 amino acids. Unmatched junction bases numbered 7, after V lost 7 bases and J lost 7 bases.

The gene calls are TRBV9 and TRBJ1-2, with TRBD1 matching 7 bases. The CDR3 covers 14 residues. V gave up 0 bases and J gave up 7 bases; unmatched junction bases: 6. In germline, CDR1 is SGDLS, CDR2 YYNGEE. The CDR3 nucleotides read TGTGCCAGCAGCGTAGGAGTAGGGGGCGGTGGCTACACCTTC. Amino acid sequence: CASSVGVGGGGYTF.